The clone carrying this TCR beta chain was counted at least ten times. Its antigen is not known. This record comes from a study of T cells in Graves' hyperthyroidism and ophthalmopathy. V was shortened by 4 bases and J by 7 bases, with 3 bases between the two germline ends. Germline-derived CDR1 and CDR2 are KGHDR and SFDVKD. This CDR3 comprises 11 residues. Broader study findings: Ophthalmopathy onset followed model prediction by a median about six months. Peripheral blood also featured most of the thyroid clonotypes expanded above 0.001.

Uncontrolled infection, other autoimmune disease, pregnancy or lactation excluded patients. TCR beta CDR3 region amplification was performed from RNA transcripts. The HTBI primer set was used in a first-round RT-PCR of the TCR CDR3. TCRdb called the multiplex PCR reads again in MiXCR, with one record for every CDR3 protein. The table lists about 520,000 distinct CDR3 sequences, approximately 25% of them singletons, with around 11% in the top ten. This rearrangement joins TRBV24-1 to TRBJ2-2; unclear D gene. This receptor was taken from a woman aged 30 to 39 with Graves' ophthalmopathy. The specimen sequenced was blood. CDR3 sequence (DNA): TGTGCCACCAGTGAACACGGGGAGCTGTTTTTT. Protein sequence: CATSEHGELFF.